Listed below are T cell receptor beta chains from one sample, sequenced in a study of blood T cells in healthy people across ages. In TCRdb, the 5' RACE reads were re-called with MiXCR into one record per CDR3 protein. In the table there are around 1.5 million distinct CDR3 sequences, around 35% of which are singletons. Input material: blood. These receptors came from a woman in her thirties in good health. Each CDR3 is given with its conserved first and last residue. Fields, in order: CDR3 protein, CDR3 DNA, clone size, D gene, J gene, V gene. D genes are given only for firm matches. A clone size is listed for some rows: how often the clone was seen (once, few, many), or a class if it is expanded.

CASSLSQGLGAYGYTF	TGCGCCAGCAGCTTGTCACAGGGACTGGGGGCCTATGGCTACACCTTC	-	-	TRBJ1-2	TRBV5-1
CASSLSDLGETSFGYTF	TGTGCCAGCAGCTTGTCCGATCTGGGGGAGACGTCTTTTGGCTACACCTTC	few	-	TRBJ1-2	TRBV7-9
CASSRNAGGVSSYNEQFF	TGTGCCAGCAGCCGAAATGCGGGCGGGGTGAGCTCCTACAATGAGCAGTTCTTC	-	-	TRBJ2-1	TRBV7-6
CASSLMAGGITDTQYF	TGTGCCAGCAGCTTGATGGCGGGGGGCATCACAGATACGCAGTATTTT	-	TRBD2	TRBJ2-3	TRBV5-4
CASSGDGNRETQYF	TGTGCCAGCAGCGGAGACGGGAATCGGGAGACCCAGTACTTC	-	-	TRBJ2-5	TRBV11-2
CASSDERGGRGADTQYF	TGTGCCAGCAGTGACGAGCGGGGGGGCCGAGGGGCAGATACGCAGTATTTT	-	TRBD2	TRBJ2-3	TRBV25-1
CASSQRGSVYQETQYF	TGCGCCAGCAGCCAAAGAGGGAGTGTTTACCAAGAGACCCAGTACTTC	few	-	TRBJ2-5	TRBV4-1
CASSLDVLAGETQYF	TGTGCCAGCAGCTTAGACGTCCTAGCGGGAGAGACCCAGTACTTC	few	TRBD2	TRBJ2-5	TRBV7-9
CSASRTSRETQYF	TGCAGTGCTAGTCGGACGTCCAGAGAGACCCAGTACTTC	-	-	TRBJ2-5	TRBV20-1
CASSLAGTDTNTQYF	TGTGCCAGCAGCTTGGCGGGGACTGACACGAATACGCAGTATTTT	many	-	TRBJ2-3	TRBV11-2
CASSPLRGTGANVPTF	TGTGCCAGCAGTCCTTTGCGGGGGACTGGGGCCAACGTCCCGACTTTC	-	TRBD2	TRBJ2-6	TRBV6-1
CASSVGGSRSSGNTIYF	TGTGCCAGCAGCGTAGGGGGGTCCAGAAGCTCTGGAAACACCATATATTTT	-	-	TRBJ1-3	TRBV9
CASSLQGAREQYF	TGTGCCAGCAGCCTACAGGGGGCGAGGGAGCAGTACTTC	many	TRBD1	TRBJ2-7	TRBV27
CASSATAELEETRYF	TGTGCCAGCAGCGCCACCGCCGAGCTAGAAGAGACCCGGTACTTC	-	-	TRBJ2-7	TRBV11-2
CASSLRPGGNYGYTF	TGTGCCAGCAGCTTACGTCCAGGGGGCAACTATGGCTACACCTTC	few	TRBD1	TRBJ1-2	TRBV11-2
CASSLGTGTARGQPQHF	TGTGCCAGCAGTTTGGGGACAGGGACGGCGCGTGGACAGCCCCAGCATTTT	-	TRBD1	TRBJ1-5	TRBV12-3/TRBV12-4
CASSQSSLCRGCYGYTF	TGCGCCAGCAGTCAATCATCCCTTTGTCGGGGGTGCTATGGCTACACCTTC	-	-	TRBJ1-2	TRBV23-1
CSVVGAGRFGTDTQYF	TGCAGCGTTGTCGGGGCGGGGAGGTTCGGGACAGATACGCAGTATTTT	many	-	TRBJ2-3	TRBV29-1
CSARRGPYEQYF	TGCAGTGCTAGGAGGGGTCCCTACGAGCAGTACTTC	-	-	TRBJ2-7	TRBV20-1
CASSITGTPSTDTQYF	TGTGCCAGCAGCATAACCGGGACCCCAAGCACAGATACGCAGTATTTT	-	-	TRBJ2-3	TRBV9
CAWSQKSSGPRTYEQYF	TGTGCCTGGAGTCAAAAGAGTTCGGGACCACGCACCTACGAGCAGTACTTC	-	-	TRBJ2-7	TRBV30
CASSLDGGPYEQYF	TGTGCCAGCAGCTTAGACGGCGGGCCCTACGAGCAGTACTTC	many	-	TRBJ2-7	TRBV5-1
CASSLGETAKNIQYF	TGTGCCAGCAGTCTTGGGGAGACAGCCAAAAACATTCAGTACTTC	few	-	TRBJ2-4	TRBV28
CSVGRQGGREQYF	TGCAGCGTCGGGAGACAGGGGGGCCGGGAGCAGTACTTC	many	TRBD1	TRBJ2-7	TRBV29-1
CATSSERGADTRYF	TGTGCCACCAGCAGCGAACGCGGGGCAGATACGCGGTATTTT	-	-	TRBJ2-3	TRBV15
CSAITSGRAETQYF	TGCAGTGCTATAACTAGCGGGAGGGCCGAGACCCAGTACTTC	few	TRBD2	TRBJ2-5	TRBV20-1
CASSPWTSGDFNEQFF	TGTGCCAGCAGTCCCTGGACTAGCGGGGACTTCAATGAGCAGTTCTTC	few	TRBD2	TRBJ2-1	TRBV6-6
CAISGQGTPETQYF	TGTGCCATCAGTGGCCAGGGGACTCCAGAGACCCAGTACTTC	many	-	TRBJ2-5	TRBV10-3
CASCTRGQAFF	TGTGCCAGCTGCACCCGCGGCCAAGCTTTCTTT	many	-	TRBJ1-1	TRBV6-5
CASSPIRGQGPDTQYF	TGTGCCAGCAGTCCAATCCGGGGACAGGGCCCAGATACGCAGTATTTT	-	TRBD1	TRBJ2-3	TRBV6-5
CSAQGNYEQYF	TGCAGCGCCCAGGGCAATTACGAGCAGTACTTC	many	-	TRBJ2-7	TRBV29-1
CSARGTANNEQFF	TGCAGTGCTAGAGGGACAGCGAACAATGAGCAGTTCTTC	many	-	TRBJ2-1	TRBV20-1
CASTAGDNEQFF	TGTGCCAGCACTGCAGGGGACAATGAGCAGTTCTTC	once	-	TRBJ2-1	TRBV12-3/TRBV12-4
CASSQPQQGTSSYTF	TGTGCCAGCAGCCAACCTCAACAGGGAACTTCGAGCTACACCTTC	many	-	TRBJ1-2	TRBV4-2
CASSPTSDSLYGDTF	TGTGCCAGCTCACCAACGTCGGACAGCCTCTATGGCGACACCTTC	once	-	TRBJ1-2	TRBV18
CSVARIPGQGSTNEKLFF	TGCAGCGTTGCCAGGATCCCGGGACAGGGTTCAACTAATGAAAAACTGTTTTTT	few	TRBD1	TRBJ1-4	TRBV29-1
CASSLVLGSSTDTQYF	TGTGCCAGCAGCTTAGTTCTTGGGTCTAGCACAGATACGCAGTATTTT	-	-	TRBJ2-3	TRBV7-8
CSARKDPQSPEQYF	TGCAGTGCTAGGAAGGACCCACAAAGTCCCGAGCAGTACTTC	-	-	TRBJ2-7	TRBV20-1
CASSVAFYGTEAFF	TGTGCCAGCAGTGTGGCGTTCTATGGCACTGAAGCTTTCTTT	-	-	TRBJ1-1	TRBV2
CASSGGGGGVQYF	TGTGCCAGCAGCGGGGGCGGAGGGGGCGTGCAGTACTTC	-	-	TRBJ2-7	TRBV7-8
CASSLVGSGEQFF	TGTGCCAGCAGCTTGGTCGGCTCGGGTGAGCAGTTCTTC	-	-	TRBJ2-1	TRBV7-6
CATTKGPNYGYTF	TGTGCCACCACCAAGGGACCGAACTATGGCTACACCTTC	once	-	TRBJ1-2	TRBV6-1
CATEGQQANYGYTF	TGTGCCACCGAGGGACAGCAAGCTAACTATGGCTACACCTTC	-	TRBD1	TRBJ1-2	TRBV7-9
CASKGGVATNEKLFF	TGTGCCTCCAAAGGGGGGGTTGCAACTAATGAAAAACTGTTTTTT	-	-	TRBJ1-4	TRBV6-2/TRBV6-3
CASSLVPGPNEQFF	TGCGCCAGCAGCTTAGTCCCAGGTCCCAATGAGCAGTTCTTC	few	-	TRBJ2-1	TRBV5-1
CASSETQGYTEAFF	TGTGCCAGCAGCGAGACACAGGGGTACACTGAAGCTTTCTTT	-	TRBD1	TRBJ1-1	TRBV9